The clone carrying this T cell receptor (beta chain) was observed a single time. The antigen is undetermined. Trimming removed 6 bases at V and 0 bases at J, with 12 bases between. The CDR3 extends over 15 amino acids. Germline loops: CDR1 MNHNY, CDR2 SVGAGI (reference sequence). The sample comes from a study of graft-versus-host responses after intestinal transplantation. Study results and caveats: Early declines in HvG clones that occurred post-transplant were associated with peak circulating GvH clone levels.

TCRdb keeps only in-frame clones here, not all; method: immunoSEQ multiplex PCR. The sample includes tens of thousands of clones, approximately 88% of them seen just once. The starting material was unstimulated CD4+ T cells sorted from spleen or lymph node cells, obtained before transplant. This sequence joins TRBV6-6 and TRBJ1-3; D is perhaps TRBD1 (6 bases). The sequence came from a human donor who was the organ donor for an intestinal transplant. CDR3 sequence (DNA): TGTGCCAGCAGCTCTCCGGGACACTCTGGAAACACCATATATTTT. Protein: CASSSPGHSGNTIYF.